These 27 T cell receptor beta chains share one sample of origin, sequenced in a study of cytomegalovirus exposure and HLA in healthy donors. Amplification used 60 Vbeta primers and 13 Jbeta primers. Only in-frame clones appear in the TCRdb table, and some are missing; sequencing was by immunoSEQ multiplex PCR. The table records around 130,000 clones, roughly 65% of them present only once. Sequenced input: PBMCs. The receptors originated from a woman in her thirties in good health and CMV-seronegative.

The chain has TRBV2 and TRBJ2-7, with D maybe TRBD2 (5 bases). CDR3 size: 11 residues. CDR1 and CDR2 from the germline V gene are SNHLY and FYNNEI. V shed 8 bases and J shed 9 bases, with 14 bases lying between them. CDR3 nucleotide sequence: TGTGCCAGCGGTGCGGGTTTCGTGCAGTACTTC. Translation gives CASGAGFVQYF.

This clone was seen a few times. The V call is TRBV27, the J call TRBJ1-2, with TRBD1 matching 9 bases. The CDR3 extends over 15 amino acids. V lost 6 bases, J lost 8 bases, and 13 bases stayed unmatched. In germline, CDR1 is MNHEY, CDR2 SMNVEV (reference sequence). The CDR3 DNA follows: TGTGCCAGCAGCGAGTGGGGACAGGGAGTGCGGGGCTACACCTTC. Translation: CASSEWGQGVRGYTF.

The chain has TRBV4-1 and TRBJ2-1, with 12 nucleotides matching TRBD2. J gave up 9 bases and V 0 bases, and 9 bases lay outside the gene matches. Germline CDR1 is MGHRA and CDR2 is YSYEKL. The CDR3 is 17 residues long. The CDR3 loop is CASSQDWLAGGRIEQFF. CDR3 nucleotide sequence: TGCGCCAGCAGCCAAGACTGGCTAGCGGGGGGGAGGATTGAGCAGTTCTTC.

The chain links TRBV28 to TRBJ2-1; 8 bases align to TRBD2. Germline assignment: CDR1 MDHEN and CDR2 SYDVKM. CDR3 length: 15 residues. The junction had 6 bases not matched to a gene; V was cut back by 4 bases and J by 4 bases. CDR3 in amino acids: CASSSPAGVYNEQFF. The CDR3 region has the DNA TGTGCCAGCAGTTCACCAGCGGGGGTATACAATGAGCAGTTCTTC.

This clone was counted a single time. This chain links TRBV18 with TRBJ1-6; 12 positions agree with TRBD1. The CDR3 has 17 residues. CDR1 KGHSH and CDR2 LQKENI come from the germline V gene. V trimming: 3 bases; J trimming: 10 bases; junction bases outside the gene matches: 10. CDR3 sequence reads: CASSPTSSGTGGSPLHF. The DNA for the CDR3 is TGTGCCAGCTCACCCACCTCGTCCGGGACAGGGGGCTCACCCCTCCACTTT.

This chain links TRBV4-2 with TRBJ2-3; D not certain. V was cut by 5 bases and J by 2 bases, with 17 bases left in between. Germline CDR1 LGHNA, CDR2 YNFKEQ. The CDR3 contains 16 residues. CDR3 residues: CASSSHDNLITDTQYF. In nucleotides, the CDR3 is TGTGCCAGCAGCTCTCACGACAACCTTATCACAGATACGCAGTATTTT.

The chain uses TRBV5-1 and TRBJ2-7; no clear D gene. V was cut by 4 bases and J by 7 bases, with 18 bases left in between. The CDR3 runs 14 residues. Germline lookup yields CDR1 SGHRS and CDR2 YFSETQ. The CDR3 reads CASSPRQTYGEQYF. The CDR3 bases are TGCGCCAGCAGCCCTCGACAAACGTATGGAGAGCAGTACTTC.

The V call is TRBV6-1, the J call TRBJ2-5, with 7 bases that match TRBD1. V trimming: 5 bases; J trimming: 4 bases; junction bases outside the gene matches: 10. The length of the CDR3 is 15 residues. Per the germline V gene, CDR1 is MNHNS and CDR2 is SASEGT. CDR3 coding DNA: TGTGCCAGCAGTTTTTCGCAAGGGGGCGGAGAGACCCAGTACTTC. Translated, it gives CASSFSQGGGETQYF.

The chain combines TRBV18 with TRBJ1-1; 7 bases match TRBD1. Trimming at V came to 3 bases and at J to 6 bases, leaving 10 bases not matched to a gene. Germline CDR1 reads KGHSH; CDR2 reads LQKENI. The CDR3 is made up of 15 amino acids. The CDR3 region is CASSPSRQGYAEAFF. In DNA, the CDR3 is TGTGCCAGCTCACCCTCTCGACAGGGATACGCTGAAGCTTTCTTT.

CDR3 region: CASSLTLDRDTEAFF. CDR3 DNA sequence: TGTGCCAGCAGCCTGACGTTGGACAGGGACACTGAAGCTTTCTTT. This sequence joins TRBV6-5 and TRBJ1-1; 8 nucleotides agree with TRBD1. The CDR3 has 15 amino acids. Germline V gene data show CDR1 as MNHEY and CDR2 as SVGAGI. V lost 6 bases, J lost 3 bases, and 9 bases stayed unmatched.

The J gene is TRBJ2-5, the V gene TRBV5-4, with a tentative D call TRBD2 (5 bases). Judging by the DNA end, TRBJ2-7 fits better; the J call may be wrong. The CDR3 is made up of 14 amino acids. Germline loops: CDR1 SGHNT, CDR2 YYREEE (reference sequence). This chain's CDR3 is CASSSTKSSYEQYF. DNA of the CDR3: TGTGCCAGCAGCTCGACTAAGAGCTCCTACGAGCAGTACTTC.

The chain combines TRBV10-2 with TRBJ2-7; possible D gene TRBD2, 6 bases. V was pared by 2 bases and J by 1 base, with 18 bases between. Germline V gives CDR1 WSHSY, CDR2 SAAADI. The CDR3 loop spans 17 amino acids. In DNA, the CDR3 is TGCGCCAGCAGTGAGCAGGGTGGGCGGGATAGGTCCTACGAGCAGTACTTC. Its translation is CASSEQGGRDRSYEQYF.

The gene calls are TRBV6-5 and TRBJ2-5; D may be TRBD2 (6 bases). The CDR3 spans 15 residues. Trimming removed 1 base at V and 1 base at J, with 10 bases between. Germline assignment: CDR1 MNHEY and CDR2 SVGAGI. In DNA form, the CDR3 reads TGTGCCAGCAGTTACTGGGGGGTAGCCCAAGAGACCCAGTACTTC. Residues: CASSYWGVAQETQYF.

In this sample, this clone turned up once. The V and J genes are TRBV10-3 and TRBJ1-1; D ambiguous. The ends were cut back, 5 bases at V and 4 bases at J, with 17 bases in the middle. The CDR3 totals 15 residues. From germline, CDR1 is ENHRY and CDR2 SYGVKD. The CDR3 DNA is TGTGCCATCAGTAATGGTGTAGATGGGAGCACTGAAGCTTTCTTT. Protein product: CAISNGVDGSTEAFF.

The rearrangement uses TRBV6-6 and TRBJ2-2; 7 bases are shared with TRBD1. Per the germline V gene, CDR1 is MNHNY and CDR2 is SVGAGI (reference sequence). With 7 bases clipped from V and 3 bases from J, the junction kept 2 bases outside the gene matches. This CDR3 region has 13 residues. The CDR3 nucleotides read TGTGCCAGCATTACAGGGGACACCGGGGAGCTGTTTTTT. The encoded protein is CASITGDTGELFF.

V is TRBV5-1 and J is TRBJ2-3; tentative D call: TRBD2 (5 bases). The CDR3 consists of 13 residues. Germline V gives CDR1 SGHRS, CDR2 YFSETQ. The germline V and J ends were trimmed by 7 bases and 1 base, with 10 bases remaining between them. CDR3 sequence reads: CASSEAGTDTQYF. The CDR3, as DNA: TGCGCCAGCTCCGAAGCGGGCACAGATACGCAGTATTTT.

The gene calls are TRBV2 and TRBJ2-3, with 12 bases fitting TRBD2. Germline CDR1 reads SNHLY; CDR2 reads FYNNEI. Trimming at V came to 4 bases and at J to 1 base, leaving 3 bases not matched to a gene. The CDR3 sequence is 16 residues long. The CDR3 nucleotides read TGTGCCAGCAGTGCCCCTAGCGGGGGGGGCACAGATACGCAGTATTTT. Protein sequence: CASSAPSGGGTDTQYF.

This clone was observed a few times. Mismatch with germline at one junction end may stem from a read error. The chain uses TRBV7-7 and TRBJ2-2; 7 bases align to TRBD2. This CDR3 region has 15 residues. CDR1 is SSHAT and CDR2 is FNYEAQ in the germline V gene (reference sequence). The CDR3 is CASSLSSGNTGELFF. CDR3 coding DNA: TGTGCTAGCAGCTTATCTAGCGGCAACACCGGGGAGCTGTTTTTT.

J is TRBJ2-3 and V is TRBV11-3; D gene uncertain. The CDR3 totals 15 residues. Germline V gene data show CDR1 as SGHNT and CDR2 as YENEEA. V shed 1 base and J shed 0 bases, with 8 bases lying between them. The CDR3 sequence is CASSLGLRSTDTQYF. In DNA, the CDR3 is TGTGCCAGCAGCTTAGGACTGCGGAGCACAGATACGCAGTATTTT.

This sequence joins TRBV7-8 and TRBJ2-5, with D uncertain. The V end was cut by 2 bases, the J end by 0 bases, with 4 bases between. CDR3 length: 13 residues. CDR1 and CDR2 from the germline V gene are SGHVS and FQNEAQ. CDR3 bases: TGTGCCAGCAGCTTAATCAACCAAGAGACCCAGTACTTC. It encodes CASSLINQETQYF.

The chain is built from TRBV28 and TRBJ1-4; D is possibly TRBD1 (6 bases). V was pared by 4 bases and J by 10 bases, with 16 bases between. The CDR3 has 14 residues. Germline lookup yields CDR1 MDHEN and CDR2 SYDVKM. CDR3 region: CASSSLDRGGKLFF. The CDR3 bases are TGTGCCAGCAGTTCCCTGGACAGAGGGGGAAAACTGTTTTTT.

The CDR3 nucleotides read TGTGCCAGCAGCGCTTCTAGCGGGCGTACAGATACGCAGTATTTT. Translating gives CASSASSGRTDTQYF. The chain is built from TRBV9 and TRBJ2-3, with TRBD2 matching 8 bases. The V and J ends lost 3 bases and 3 bases, in that order; junction bases with no gene match: 6. The CDR3 is made up of 15 amino acids. Per germline, CDR1 SGDLS and CDR2 YYNGEE.

V gene TRBV5-6 combines with J gene TRBJ2-4; TRBD2 is a possible D gene (6 bases). The germline V and J ends were trimmed by 4 bases and 6 bases, with 14 bases remaining between them. The CDR3 runs 14 residues. The V gene's germline CDR1 is SGHDT and CDR2 YYEEEE. Here the CDR3 reads CASSVGDLRNIQYF. The CDR3 DNA reads as TGTGCCAGCAGCGTAGGGGACTTAAGAAACATTCAGTACTTC. Full variable domain (rest looked up from reference TRBV5-6 and TRBJ2-4): DAGVTQSPTHLIKTRGQQVTLRCSPKSGHDTVSWYQQALGQGPQFIFQYYEEEERQRGNFPDRFSGHQFPNYSSELNVNALLLGDSALYLCASSVGDLRNIQYFGAGTRLSVL.

This chain joins TRBV5-1 and TRBJ1-1, with D unclear. Trimming removed 0 bases at V and 6 bases at J, with 21 bases between. The CDR3 contains 17 residues. Germline V gene sequence: CDR1 SGHRS, CDR2 YFSETQ. The chain's CDR3 is CASSLDGTPRGSSEAFF. CDR3 coding DNA: TGCGCCAGCAGCTTGGATGGCACCCCCCGGGGTTCTTCTGAAGCTTTCTTT.

J is TRBJ1-1 and V is TRBV5-5, with D possibly TRBD1 on 6 matching bases. The CDR3 contains 13 residues. Germline V lookup: CDR1 SGHKS, CDR2 YYEKEE (reference sequence). V was cut by 7 bases and J by 2 bases, with 12 bases left in between. CDR3 amino acids: CASGRQDNTEAFF. The CDR3 DNA sequence: TGTGCCAGCGGGAGACAGGACAACACTGAAGCTTTCTTT.

This chain joins TRBV9 and TRBJ1-2, with 9 bases matching TRBD1. Germline CDR1 is SGDLS and CDR2 is YYNGEE. The J segment lost 7 bases and the V segment lost 4 bases, leaving 8 bases of the junction unmatched. This CDR3 has 14 amino acids. CDR3 sequence (DNA): TGTGCCAGCAGCCCACCACAGGGGGCGCCTGGCTACACCTTC. It yields the protein CASSPPQGAPGYTF.

This clone showed up just a few times. The chain uses TRBV5-5 and TRBJ2-5, with TRBD1 matching 7 bases. The germline CDR1 and CDR2 sequences are SGHKS and YYEKEE (reference sequence). The CDR3 is 13 amino acids. The V and J ends lost 2 bases and 5 bases, in that order; junction bases with no gene match: 3. The CDR3 sequence: CASSFGTVETQYF. The CDR3, as DNA: TGTGCCAGCAGCTTTGGGACAGTCGAGACCCAGTACTTC.